The entry below gives a single T cell receptor (beta chain) sequence along with its context. This specimen belongs to a study of shared clonotypes between healthy human individuals. CD45RO negativity and positive selection for CCR7 defined naive CD8 cells, a population that excluded terminally differentiated effector memory CD45RA+ cells. Per germline, CDR1 MNHNY and CDR2 SVGAGI (reference sequence). This CDR3 is 15 amino acids long. The V and J ends lost 4 bases and 0 bases respectively, with 13 bases between them. Sequenced by immunoSEQ multiplex PCR; TCRdb stores in-frame clones only, minus some. The data hold millions of clones, with approximately 94% observed a single time.

This rearrangement joins TRBV6-6 to TRBJ2-7; no clear D. The clonotype originates from a man between 18 and 29 years old in good health. Sequencing was done on a sample of naive CD8+ T cells sorted from blood. The CDR3 here is CASSSSTFYSYEQYF. CDR3 DNA sequence: TGTGCCAGCAGTTCCTCGACATTTTACTCCTACGAGCAGTACTTC.